This record looks at one T cell receptor beta chain sequence and its context. What it recognizes is unknown. Sequencing was performed with immunoSEQ multiplex PCR; in TCRdb, only in-frame clones are kept and a portion is missing. The sample yields some 400,000 clones, approximately 90% seen once. V gave up 3 bases and J gave up 3 bases; unmatched junction bases: 3. Germline V CDR1 and CDR2: SGHNT, YENEEA. The CDR3 loop spans 14 amino acids. Treatment here: around 19 received Ad26.COV2.S at low or high dose, single or two shots; several received placebo; per-sample allocation not given. Collection of the samples took place on day 63 after the first injection of vaccine or placebo. The sample is drawn from a study of Ad26.COV2.S vaccination and SARS-CoV-2 variants. Study conclusions and caveats: Substantial breadth was reportedly displayed by spike-specific CD8+ and CD4+ T cell responses after vaccination.

This sequence joins TRBV11-3 and TRBJ2-7, with 9 bases that match TRBD1. Sequencing used peripheral blood, obtained in a trial of Ad26.COV2.S vaccine versus placebo. The receptor's source is a person between 18 and 59 years old who received the Ad26.COV2.S COVID-19 vaccine or a placebo. The CDR3 sequence: CASSFSGQGYEQYF. Written as DNA, the CDR3 is TGTGCCAGCAGCTTCTCGGGACAGGGCTACGAGCAGTACTTC.